This is a list of T cell receptor beta chains from one sample in a study of OX40 agonist ivuxolimab in advanced cancers. The data were produced by immunoSEQ multiplex PCR, yet TCRdb's version contains in-frame clones alone and is incomplete. The table has 35,000 or so clones, roughly 87% seen once. Sequencing used CD4+ or CD8+ T cells sorted from blood, obtained in a trial of the OX40 agonist ivuxolimab. These receptors were taken from an adult with an advanced solid tumor such as melanoma, head and neck, liver or kidney cancer. Both conserved end residues are part of each CDR3. Expanded clones are given a class, and other clones once, few, many or no size at all.

clone_size v_call cdr3_aa
- TRBV4-1 CASSRNPGNRPQHF
- TRBV11-2 CASSLSTGVGNTIYF
- TRBV23-1 CASSQFVRGENEQFF
- TRBV30 CAWSLTGGEQYF
- TRBV5-6 CASSSWADPYEQYF
- TRBV7-9 CASSLGQGPYGYTF
- TRBV19 CASSIQGGTYMNTEAFF
- TRBV5-6 CASSLMGAMNTEAFF
- TRBV27 CASAFFPVRTGSYEQYF
- TRBV27 CASSASGGRPGELFF
- TRBV7-9 CASSLDGVPLQETQYF
- TRBV21-1 CVGGYSYNEQFF
- TRBV15 CATSRDQGTYEQYF
- TRBV6-5 CASRNRGAGEQYF
few TRBV9 CASSVGRGVLADTQYF
- TRBV30 CAWREWGLTEAFF
- TRBV6-4 CASSEGRGATDTQYF
- TRBV30 CAWSRPRGRVYGYTF
- TRBV19 CASRPKGQREDEQYF
- TRBV15 CATSHSGGTYEQYF
- TRBV10-3 CAISDYRGIQGPEAFF
- TRBV5-6 CASSLVGARDEQYF
- TRBV7-9 CASSLVADPMVGYTF
- TRBV7-2 CASSLDNTAGYEQYF
- TRBV4-1 CASSQGVNYGYTF
- TRBV11-2 CASSPTWGEGTGELFF
- TRBV7-2 CASSSQSGGASYEQYF
- TRBV4-3 CASSPEGGVGTDNEKLFF
- TRBV12-5 CASGFWPGEGDTQYF
- TRBV7-3 CASSSTGFSTDTQYF
- TRBV19 CASSMNRGVEETQYF
- TRBV5-1 CASSFERLAGELFF
- TRBV30 CAWSVLGDEAFF
- TRBV15 CATSRGQGALSVETQYF
- TRBV18 CASSTKGLEQFF
- TRBV5-6 CASSLGAGSSTDTQYF
- TRBV7-6 CASSLWSGNTIYF
- TRBV27 CASSLSGLGQPQHF
- TRBV13 CASNLGRGAGTEAFF
- TRBV10-2 CASNDRGYSNTEAFF